This TCR beta chain was sequenced during a study of T cell changes during pregnancy in multiple sclerosis. Germline V gene sequence: CDR1 MGHRA, CDR2 YSYEKL. Trimming shortened V by 1 base and J by 3 bases, and 9 bases separated the two germline ends. CDR3 length equals 14 residues. Using immunoSEQ multiplex PCR, the repertoire was profiled, and TCRdb retains in-frame clones only, with some absent. The sample lists about 93,000 clones, 90% to 95% occurring once. The TCR comes from a female donor in good health, enrolled as a control in a pregnancy study. The V and J genes are TRBV4-1 and TRBJ1-1; D remains ambiguous. The sequences come from peripheral blood, collected after pregnancy. The CDR3 DNA reads TGCGCCAGCAGCCAAGGATGGCTCCACACTGAAGCTTTCTTT. Translated: CASSQGWLHTEAFF.